This TCR beta chain was identified in a study of blood T cell repertoires in COVID-19. Whole-study context: Italy, Spain and the United States were the sources of the convalescent and acute COVID-19 samples.

The repertoire was sequenced with immunoSEQ multiplex PCR; TCRdb's copy has only in-frame clones and lacks some. The table shows some 73,000 clones, with about nine tenths occurring only once. Germline V lookup: CDR1 SGDLS, CDR2 YYNGEE. V lost 3 bases and J 4 bases, leaving 13 bases between the germline ends. CDR3 length: 14 residues. Sequenced: peripheral blood. V gene TRBV9 combines with J gene TRBJ1-1; maybe TRBD1 (6 bases). The clonotype was recovered from an older woman with acute or convalescent COVID-19. CDR3 sequence (DNA): TGTGCCAGCAGCGCAAGACAGGTTGGCACTGAAGCTTTCTTT. Its translation: CASSARQVGTEAFF.